This T cell receptor beta chain was found in a study of T cells in localized non-small cell lung cancer. Germline values: CDR1 SGHRS, CDR2 YFSETQ. The V and J ends lost 3 bases and 2 bases, in that order; junction bases with no gene match: 8. The CDR3 spans 16 residues. This clone turned up a few times. Other DNA sequences within the sample encode an identical CDR3. Using immunoSEQ multiplex PCR, the repertoire was profiled, and TCRdb retains in-frame clones only, with some absent. The sample contains tens of thousands of clones, around 85% of which appear only once. The rearrangement links TRBV5-1 to TRBJ2-3; 8 nucleotides align to TRBD2. The sequence was obtained from a female donor older than 55 with stage I lung adenocarcinoma. The sample here was peripheral blood, taken before any cancer treatment. The CDR3 sequence is CASSWGLAGPTDTQYF. The CDR3 DNA is TGCGCCAGCAGCTGGGGTCTAGCGGGCCCCACAGATACGCAGTATTTT.